A selection of T cell receptor beta chains follows, all from one sample in a study of cytomegalovirus exposure and HLA in healthy donors. TCRdb keeps only in-frame clones here, not all; method: immunoSEQ multiplex PCR. This table holds approximately 150,000 clones, 70% to 90% found once. Specimen: PBMCs. The receptors were gathered from a man aged 25-45 years in good health and CMV-seropositive. CDR3s include the opening cysteine and the closing phenylalanine or tryptophan.

j_call: TRBJ1-3
v_call: TRBV19
cdr3_aa: CASSDWGGRNTIYF

j_call: TRBJ2-5
v_call: TRBV7-2
cdr3_aa: CASSLTLVGGGETQYF

j_call: TRBJ1-2
v_call: TRBV9
cdr3_aa: CASSEGGAATYGYTF

j_call: TRBJ1-1
v_call: TRBV6-5
cdr3_aa: CASSPGPSSNTEAFF

j_call: TRBJ2-1
v_call: TRBV5-4
cdr3_aa: CASSVRTSGTIDEQFF

j_call: TRBJ2-1
v_call: TRBV7-3
cdr3_aa: CASSFLGQGIDEQFF

j_call: TRBJ1-4
v_call: TRBV4-1
cdr3_aa: CASSLVQGFGEKLFF

j_call: TRBJ2-5
v_call: TRBV30
cdr3_aa: CAWGAHSGAETQYF

j_call: TRBJ2-1
v_call: TRBV9
cdr3_aa: CASTAEAGSYNEQFF

j_call: TRBJ1-1
v_call: TRBV5-1
cdr3_aa: CASSLAVGGTEAFF

j_call: TRBJ2-1
v_call: TRBV9
cdr3_aa: CASSPGTSGSSYNEQFF

j_call: TRBJ1-2
v_call: TRBV5-6
cdr3_aa: CASSLSMADYGYTF

j_call: TRBJ2-7
v_call: TRBV5-1
cdr3_aa: CASSLLTGRGEQYF

j_call: TRBJ2-7
v_call: TRBV29-1
cdr3_aa: CSGGQGEGYEQYF

j_call: TRBJ2-2
v_call: TRBV19
cdr3_aa: CATRHDTGELFF

j_call: TRBJ2-7
v_call: TRBV6-5
cdr3_aa: CASSYTSGTYEQYF

j_call: TRBJ2-2
v_call: TRBV5-4
cdr3_aa: CASSLVWDSTGELFF

j_call: TRBJ2-6
v_call: TRBV6-5
cdr3_aa: CASSFRGSGANVLTF

j_call: TRBJ2-1
v_call: TRBV4-2
cdr3_aa: CASSLRREYPEQFF

j_call: TRBJ2-5
v_call: TRBV18
cdr3_aa: CASSPTSGDFQETQYF

j_call: TRBJ1-1
v_call: TRBV10-3
cdr3_aa: CAIKIGGTENTEAFF

j_call: TRBJ2-5
v_call: TRBV4-1
cdr3_aa: CASSQGQGGETQYF

j_call: TRBJ2-2
v_call: TRBV6-5
cdr3_aa: CASTSEGADTGELFF

j_call: TRBJ2-3
v_call: TRBV7-2
cdr3_aa: CASSFSGLLGGTDTQYF

j_call: TRBJ2-1
v_call: TRBV7-2
cdr3_aa: CASSFGGLAGEGEQFF

j_call: TRBJ1-1
v_call: TRBV2
cdr3_aa: CANSSGGSTEAFF

j_call: TRBJ2-2
v_call: TRBV5-4
cdr3_aa: CASSFRQGIRTGELFF

j_call: TRBJ1-1
v_call: TRBV7-9
cdr3_aa: CASSLEAGAEAFF

j_call: TRBJ2-7
v_call: TRBV18
cdr3_aa: CASSPFFSDEDSFGEQYF

j_call: TRBJ2-6
v_call: TRBV19
cdr3_aa: CASSMARQGYSGANVLTF

j_call: TRBJ2-3
v_call: TRBV2
cdr3_aa: CASNPAGLETQYF

j_call: TRBJ1-2
v_call: TRBV28
cdr3_aa: CASRLQGQGYTF

j_call: TRBJ1-3
v_call: TRBV5-1
cdr3_aa: CASSPDLRDTIYF

j_call: TRBJ2-3
v_call: TRBV7-9
cdr3_aa: CASSPRGPDTQYF

j_call: TRBJ2-2
v_call: TRBV5-8
cdr3_aa: CASSFGVDTGELFF

j_call: TRBJ2-7
v_call: TRBV6-6
cdr3_aa: CASRHPRVPSYEQYF

j_call: TRBJ2-5
v_call: TRBV4-3
cdr3_aa: CASSQGAGETQYF

j_call: TRBJ1-4
v_call: TRBV29-1
cdr3_aa: CSVKARDRNEKLFF

j_call: TRBJ2-2
v_call: TRBV19
cdr3_aa: CASSPLARTGELFF

j_call: TRBJ2-1
v_call: TRBV7-2
cdr3_aa: CASSLRGLQGGRNEQFF

j_call: TRBJ1-1
v_call: TRBV6-5
cdr3_aa: CASTRQGASTEAFF

j_call: TRBJ2-7
v_call: TRBV19
cdr3_aa: CASSIVGQSYEQYF

j_call: TRBJ1-2
v_call: TRBV27
cdr3_aa: CASSPGQGIYGYTF

j_call: -
v_call: TRBV5-1
cdr3_aa: CASSRTGAYEQYF

j_call: TRBJ1-1
v_call: TRBV5-5
cdr3_aa: CASSLARGTFF

j_call: TRBJ1-1
v_call: TRBV19
cdr3_aa: CASIQGSTEAFF

j_call: TRBJ1-1
v_call: TRBV25-1
cdr3_aa: CASSQTGNTEAFF

j_call: TRBJ2-1
v_call: TRBV27
cdr3_aa: CASRLGGTYNEQFF

j_call: TRBJ2-1
v_call: TRBV7-2
cdr3_aa: CASSFYGRNEQFF

j_call: TRBJ2-3
v_call: TRBV5-5
cdr3_aa: CASSIKQGEGTDTQYF

j_call: TRBJ1-5
v_call: TRBV6-5
cdr3_aa: CASRTGDPVGPQHF

j_call: TRBJ2-3
v_call: TRBV18
cdr3_aa: CASSPPLSIGTDTQYF

j_call: TRBJ2-7
v_call: TRBV28
cdr3_aa: CASSFLGQGAYEQYF

j_call: TRBJ2-3
v_call: TRBV4-1
cdr3_aa: CASSQDQGAGADTQYF

j_call: TRBJ1-2
v_call: TRBV6-5
cdr3_aa: CASSYPGGYGYTF

j_call: TRBJ2-7
v_call: TRBV6-6
cdr3_aa: CASRTAGGSYEQYF

j_call: TRBJ2-5
v_call: TRBV11-3
cdr3_aa: CASCPGGLAGGHQETQYF

j_call: TRBJ1-5
v_call: TRBV30
cdr3_aa: CAWSVAPNQPQHF

j_call: TRBJ1-1
v_call: TRBV4-1
cdr3_aa: CASSQDLGEGTEAFF